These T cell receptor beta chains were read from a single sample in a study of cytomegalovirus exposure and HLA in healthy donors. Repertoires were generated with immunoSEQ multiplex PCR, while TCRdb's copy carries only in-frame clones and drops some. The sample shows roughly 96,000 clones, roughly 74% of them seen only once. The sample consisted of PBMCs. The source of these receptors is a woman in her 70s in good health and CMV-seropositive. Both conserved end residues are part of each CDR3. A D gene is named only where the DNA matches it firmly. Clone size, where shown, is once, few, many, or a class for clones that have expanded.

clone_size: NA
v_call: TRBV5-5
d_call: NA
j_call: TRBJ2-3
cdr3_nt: TGTGCCAGCAGCTTGGCCAGCAGGGTTTTTGGCTTGGATACGCAGTATTTT
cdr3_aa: CASSLASRVFGLDTQYF

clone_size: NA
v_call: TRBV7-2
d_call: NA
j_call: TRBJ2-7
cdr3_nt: TGTGCCAGCAGCTTTGGAGGGATCGGAGAGCAGTACTTC
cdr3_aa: CASSFGGIGEQYF

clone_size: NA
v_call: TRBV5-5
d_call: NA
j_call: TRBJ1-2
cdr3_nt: TGTGCCAGCAGCTTGGGGCAGGGTAACTATGGCTACACCTTC
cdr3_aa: CASSLGQGNYGYTF

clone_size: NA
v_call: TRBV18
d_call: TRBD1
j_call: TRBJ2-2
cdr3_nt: TGTGCCAGCTCACCACGAGGGACAGGGGGCAACACCGGGGAGCTGTTTTTT
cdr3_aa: CASSPRGTGGNTGELFF

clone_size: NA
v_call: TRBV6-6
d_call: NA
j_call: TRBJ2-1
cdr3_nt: TGTGCCAGCAGTTACCCTAGGGGTAGCCTCAATGAGCAGTTCTTC
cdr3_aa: CASSYPRGSLNEQFF

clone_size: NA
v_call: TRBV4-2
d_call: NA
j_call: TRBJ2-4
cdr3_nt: TGTGCCAGCAGCCAAGAGAGGGCCCGAAATATTGTCTTC
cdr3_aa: CASSQERARNIVF

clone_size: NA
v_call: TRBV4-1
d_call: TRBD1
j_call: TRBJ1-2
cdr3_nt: TGCGCCAGCAGCCAAGGCCAAAGGACAGGTATGCTCTCTGGCTACACCTTC
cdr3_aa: CASSQGQRTGMLSGYTF

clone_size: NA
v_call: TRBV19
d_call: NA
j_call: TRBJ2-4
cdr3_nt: TGTGCCAGTACCAGCCCGACAGGCCTAGGAGCCAAAAACATTCAGTACTTC
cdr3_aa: CASTSPTGLGAKNIQYF

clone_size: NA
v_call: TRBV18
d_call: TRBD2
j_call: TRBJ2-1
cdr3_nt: TGTGCCAGCTCACCACCGAGCGGGGGGGCCCACAATGAGCAGTTCTTC
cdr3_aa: CASSPPSGGAHNEQFF

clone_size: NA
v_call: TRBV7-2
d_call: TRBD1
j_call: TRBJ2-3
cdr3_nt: TGTGCCGGCCGTGAGGGGGCCGCAGATACGCAGTATTTT
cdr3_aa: CAGREGAADTQYF

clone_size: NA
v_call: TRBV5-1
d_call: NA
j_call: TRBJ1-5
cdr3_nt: TGCGCCAGCAGCGAAGGGACAACCCAGGTCGGGCCCCAGCATTTT
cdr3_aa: CASSEGTTQVGPQHF

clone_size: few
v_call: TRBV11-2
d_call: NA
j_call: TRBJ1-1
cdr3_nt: TGTGCCAGCAGCTTAGAGTTTGGTTCCAGGAACACTGAAGCTTTCTTT
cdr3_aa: CASSLEFGSRNTEAFF

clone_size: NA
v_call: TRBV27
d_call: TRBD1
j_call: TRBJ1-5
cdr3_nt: TGTGCCAGCAGATCGGACAGGGCGAGTAATCAGCCCCAGCATTTT
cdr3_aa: CASRSDRASNQPQHF

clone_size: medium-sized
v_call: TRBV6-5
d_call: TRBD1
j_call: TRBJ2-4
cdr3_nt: TGTGCCAGCAGTTACGGGCAGGACAGGGAGAGGGACATTCAGTACTTC
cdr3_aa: CASSYGQDRERDIQYF

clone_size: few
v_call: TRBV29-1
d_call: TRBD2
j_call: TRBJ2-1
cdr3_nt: TGCAGCGTTGATAAAAGCGGGACGTACAATGAGCAGTTCTTC
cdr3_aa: CSVDKSGTYNEQFF

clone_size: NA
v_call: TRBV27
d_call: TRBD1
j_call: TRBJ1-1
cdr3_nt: TGTGCCAGCAGTTCCTGGACAGGGATCAACACTGAAGCTTTCTTT
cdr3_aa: CASSSWTGINTEAFF

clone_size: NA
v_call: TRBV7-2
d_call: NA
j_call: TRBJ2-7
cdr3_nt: TGTGCCAGCAGCTTAGCGCTAAGGACAGACTACGAGCAGTACTTC
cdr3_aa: CASSLALRTDYEQYF

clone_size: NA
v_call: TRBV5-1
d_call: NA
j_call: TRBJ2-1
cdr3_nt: TGCGCCAGCAGCTTGGCTATTGATGAGCAGTTCTTC
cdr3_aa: CASSLAIDEQFF

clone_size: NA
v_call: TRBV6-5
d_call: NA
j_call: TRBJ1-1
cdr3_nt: TGTGCCAGCAGTTACTCGGGCAGATTGAACACTGAAGCTTTCTTT
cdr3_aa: CASSYSGRLNTEAFF

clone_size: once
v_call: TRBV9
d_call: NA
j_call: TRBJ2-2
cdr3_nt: TGTGCCAGCAGCCCCCTGAGGGCCGCTAACACCGGGGAGCTGTTTTTT
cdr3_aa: CASSPLRAANTGELFF

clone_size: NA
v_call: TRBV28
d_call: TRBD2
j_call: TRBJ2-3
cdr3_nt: TGTGCCAGTACATCCGGGGGGAACACAGATACGCAGTATTTT
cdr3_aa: CASTSGGNTDTQYF

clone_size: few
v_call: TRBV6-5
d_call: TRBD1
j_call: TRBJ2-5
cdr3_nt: TGTGCCAGCAGGCGACAGGGGGCTCCACAAGAGACCCAGTACTTC
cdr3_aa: CASRRQGAPQETQYF

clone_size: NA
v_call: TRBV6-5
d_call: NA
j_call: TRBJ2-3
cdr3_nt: TGTGCCAGCAGTTACTCGTTAGGGGGTGGGGCAGATACGCAGTATTTT
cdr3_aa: CASSYSLGGGADTQYF

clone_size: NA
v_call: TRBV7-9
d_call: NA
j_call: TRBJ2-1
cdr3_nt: TGTGCCAGCAGCCGAGAGGCTGGCGCCAACAATGAGCAGTTCTTC
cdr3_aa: CASSREAGANNEQFF

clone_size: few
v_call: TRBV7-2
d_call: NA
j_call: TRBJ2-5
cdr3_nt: TGTGCCAGCAGCAAGGCCGCAGCGCTCCAAGAGACCCAGTACTTC
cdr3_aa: CASSKAAALQETQYF

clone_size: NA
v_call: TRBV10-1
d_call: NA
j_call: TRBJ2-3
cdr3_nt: TGCGCCAGCAGTGCCGAGAGTAGCACAGATACGCAGTATTTT
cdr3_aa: CASSAESSTDTQYF

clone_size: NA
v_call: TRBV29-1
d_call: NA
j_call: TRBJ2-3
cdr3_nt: TGCAGCGTTGCCATTAGCGATGCAGATACGCAGTATTTT
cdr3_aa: CSVAISDADTQYF

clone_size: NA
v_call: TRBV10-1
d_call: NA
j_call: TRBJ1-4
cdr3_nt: TGCGCCAGCAGTGAGTCGAGCGGGGGAAATGAAAAACTGTTTTTT
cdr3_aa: CASSESSGGNEKLFF

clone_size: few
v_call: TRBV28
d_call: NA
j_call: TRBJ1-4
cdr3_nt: TGTGCCAGCACCCCGGGGATGGGAGTTGAAAAACTGTTTTTT
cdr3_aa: CASTPGMGVEKLFF

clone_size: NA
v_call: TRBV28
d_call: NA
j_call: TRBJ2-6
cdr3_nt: TGTGCCAGCAGTTCACCTAGCTCCGGGGCCAACGTCCTGACTTTC
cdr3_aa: CASSSPSSGANVLTF

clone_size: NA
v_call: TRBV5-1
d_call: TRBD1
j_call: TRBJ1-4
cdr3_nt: TGCGCCAGCAGCTGGGGGACAGGGCAACGGGATGAAAAACTGTTTTTT
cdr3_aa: CASSWGTGQRDEKLFF

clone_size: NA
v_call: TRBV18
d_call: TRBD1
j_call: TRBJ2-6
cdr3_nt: TGTGCCAGCCGCGTCGGGACAGGGCTCTCTGGGGCCAACGTCCTGACTTTC
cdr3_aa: CASRVGTGLSGANVLTF

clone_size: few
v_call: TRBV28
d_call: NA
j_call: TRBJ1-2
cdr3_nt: TGTGCCAGCAGTTTCGCACAGGGCGACTATGGCTACACCTTC
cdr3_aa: CASSFAQGDYGYTF

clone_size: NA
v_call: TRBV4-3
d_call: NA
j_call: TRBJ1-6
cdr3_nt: TGCGCCAGCAGCCAAGATCATATAGGGGTTACCTATAATTCACCCCTCCACTTT
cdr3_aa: CASSQDHIGVTYNSPLHF

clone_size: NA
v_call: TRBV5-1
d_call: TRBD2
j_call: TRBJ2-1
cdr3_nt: TGCGCCAGCAGCCCTCGGACTAGCGGGACGAGTGAGCAGTTCTTC
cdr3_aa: CASSPRTSGTSEQFF

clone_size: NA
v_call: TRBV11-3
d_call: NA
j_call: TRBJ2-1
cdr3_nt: TGTGCCAGCAGCCCACACCCGGGACTGAGCTCCTACAATGAGCAGTTCTTC
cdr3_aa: CASSPHPGLSSYNEQFF

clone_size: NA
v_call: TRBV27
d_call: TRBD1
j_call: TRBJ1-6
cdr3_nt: TGTGCCAGCAGTTTCTCGGACAGGGGGCTAGGTTCACCCCTCCACTTT
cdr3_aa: CASSFSDRGLGSPLHF

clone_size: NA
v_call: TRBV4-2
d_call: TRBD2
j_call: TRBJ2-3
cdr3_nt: TGTGCCAGCAGCCAAGATGCGAGCGGGGGGGCAGGTGATACGCAGTATTTT
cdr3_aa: CASSQDASGGAGDTQYF

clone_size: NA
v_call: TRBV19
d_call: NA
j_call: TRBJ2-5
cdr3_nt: TGTGCCAGTAGTATGGTCCAGGGGTGGTTTTTGGAGACCCAGTACTTC
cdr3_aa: CASSMVQGWFLETQYF

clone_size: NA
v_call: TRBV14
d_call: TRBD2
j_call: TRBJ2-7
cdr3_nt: TGTGCCAGCAGCCAAGATGGGGGCACTGGGCGGGAGGGGGGGGAGCAGTACTTC
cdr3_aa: CASSQDGGTGREGGEQYF

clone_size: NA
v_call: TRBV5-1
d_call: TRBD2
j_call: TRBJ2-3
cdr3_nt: TGCGCCAGCAGCTTAGCGGGAGTGCTCACAGATACGCAGTATTTT
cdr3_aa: CASSLAGVLTDTQYF

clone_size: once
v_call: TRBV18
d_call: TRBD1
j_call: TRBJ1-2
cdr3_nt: TGTGCCAGCTCATACGACGACAGGGGGAATGGCTACACCTTC
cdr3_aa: CASSYDDRGNGYTF

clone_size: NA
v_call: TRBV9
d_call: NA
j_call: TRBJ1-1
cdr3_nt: TGTGCCAGCAGCGTAATGGGAGCGGAAGTCCTGAACACTGAAGCTTTCTTT
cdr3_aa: CASSVMGAEVLNTEAFF